This passage covers 2 T cell receptor beta chains from one sample sequenced in a study of cytomegalovirus exposure and HLA in healthy donors. PCR used 60 Vbeta primers and 13 Jbeta primers. Assay used: immunoSEQ multiplex PCR; TCRdb lists only in-frame clones, some missing. The profile covers approximately 190,000 clones, with approximately 79% appearing a single time and 6.3% taken by the ten largest. Sequencing was carried out using PBMCs. All receptors derive from a man between 35 and 55 years old in good health and CMV-seropositive.

This clone came up once. The chain joins TRBV28 to TRBJ1-2; no firm D call. CDR1 MDHEN and CDR2 SYDVKM come from the germline V gene. Trimming left V 5 bases short and J 1 base short, with 8 bases between. This CDR3 is 13 amino acids long. The chain's CDR3 is CASSTTNNYGYTF. DNA of the CDR3: TGTGCCAGCAGTACGACAAATAACTATGGCTACACCTTC.

The V call is TRBV7-8, the J call TRBJ1-1; D is ambiguous. Germline CDR1 is SGHVS and CDR2 is FQNEAQ. Trimming pared 3 bases from V and 0 bases from J, leaving 8 bases between. This CDR3 region has 14 residues. The CDR3 DNA sequence: TGTGCCAGCAGCTTTTTTGGGCTGAACACTGAAGCTTTCTTT. Its protein is CASSFFGLNTEAFF.